This T cell receptor (beta chain) was recovered during a study of blood T cell repertoires in COVID-19 (TCRdb year 2020). In the study overall: Samples covering the acute and convalescent phases of COVID-19 were provided by collaborators in the United States, Italy and Spain. The repertoires were made available in a free public database intended to serve as a resource for research on the immune response to SARS-CoV-2. Samples came from the ongoing ImmuneRACE study (first 160 participants) plus 1,254 subjects from 6 global collaborators. The prospective study material was composed of cDNA or gDNA derived from T cells, B-cell-depleted T cells, or PBMCs. Deeply sampled blood TCRbeta repertoires from subjects exposed to, actively infected with, or recovered from COVID-19 were included in the dataset. Where available, HLA class I and class II types were taken from metadata supplied by the sample provider and were not determined by assay-based typing. The sample metadata nearly always contained a de-identified subject ID, COVID-19 status, age in years and sex.

TCRbeta CDR3 regions were amplified from genomic DNA using the immunoSEQ Assay, a bias-controlled multiplex PCR. The study's processing was this. Within the assay, amplification of reference gene primers was used to estimate how many nucleated cells each sample contained. Sequence reads were collapsed and filtered to measure the absolute abundance of every unique TCRbeta CDR3 rearrangement. For each sample, productive Simpson clonality was calculated as the square root of Simpson's diversity index across productive rearrangements. Here the immuneACCESS table is served through TCRdb, limited to in-frame sequences with V and J called. Missing clones are a known gap in these copies; in checked studies unresolved V genes cover under half, and the rest lacks a known reason. That table supplies the V and J calls and clone size; D and trimming were determined from the DNA. The sample table shows fewer than 650,000 clones, and roughly 89% are seen once. The ten top clones hold roughly 7.3% of the sample.

Findings and caveats that apply to the study as a whole: How much clinical and demographic metadata was included differed by source and by participant, and the metadata was provided uncurated.

At one collaborating source in Seattle, patients were enrolled during active infection and were followed longitudinally through the course of disease. Each collaborating institution followed its own protocols to collect whole blood in K2EDTA tubes. For TCRbeta analysis, collaborator samples were shipped as frozen whole blood, as isolated PBMCs, or as DNA extracted from either sample type. The table lists this clone with a few counts. Its antigen is unknown. No per-base quality is available; no much larger clone lies one base away. From cysteine to phenylalanine, the CDR3 is 14 amino acids long. The only DNA kept is the CDR3, 42 bases in frame from the first base. V trim: 3 bases; J trim: 4 bases; unmatched bases: 6. The germline V gene encodes CDR1 GTSNPN and CDR2 SVGIG (reference sequence).

The specimen was peripheral blood. This TCR derives from a woman aged 50 to 60 with COVID-19, enrolled during active disease. The chain was built from TRBV30 and TRBJ1-3; 7 central nucleotides agree with TRBD1. The CDR3 corresponds to CAWRKTGTGNTIYF. The DNA reads as follows: TGTGCCTGGAGGAAGACAGGGACGGGAAACACCATATATTTT. Reference TRBV30 and TRBJ1-3 genes cover what lies past the CDR3, so the full variable domain is SQTIHQWPATLVQPVGSPLSLECTVEGTSNPNLYWYRQAAGRGLQLLFYSVGIGQISSEVPQNLSASRPQDRQFILSSKKLLLSDSGFYLCAWRKTGTGNTIYFGEGSWLTVV.